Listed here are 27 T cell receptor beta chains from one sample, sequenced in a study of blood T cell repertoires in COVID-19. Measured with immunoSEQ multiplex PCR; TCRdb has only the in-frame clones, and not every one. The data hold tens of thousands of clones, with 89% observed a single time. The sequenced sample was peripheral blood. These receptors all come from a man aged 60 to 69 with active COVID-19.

In nucleotides, the CDR3 is TGTGCCAGCAGCAAAGCATCTTTACAGGGGTCCAACGAGCAGTACTTC. Amino acids: CASSKASLQGSNEQYF. The gene calls are TRBV21-1 and TRBJ2-7; the D call of TRBD1 is as the table states it, not checked on the DNA. TRBV21-1 is given as a pseudogene. The CDR3 length is 16 residues.

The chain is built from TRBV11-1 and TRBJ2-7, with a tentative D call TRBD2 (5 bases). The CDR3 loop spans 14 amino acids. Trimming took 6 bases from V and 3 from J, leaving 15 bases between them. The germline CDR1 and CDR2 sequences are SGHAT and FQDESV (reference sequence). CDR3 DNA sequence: TGTGCCAGCAGAGTGAGCGAAGAGGGCTACGAGCAGTACTTC. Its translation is CASRVSEEGYEQYF.

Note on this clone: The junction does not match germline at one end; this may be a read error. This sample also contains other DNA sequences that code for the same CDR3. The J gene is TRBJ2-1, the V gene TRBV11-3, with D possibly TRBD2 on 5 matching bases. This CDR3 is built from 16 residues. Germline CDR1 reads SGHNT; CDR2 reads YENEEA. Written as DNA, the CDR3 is TGTGCCAGCAGCCTAGATACTCCCGCCGGACTGTATGAGCAGTTCTTC. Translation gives CASSLDTPAGLYEQFF.

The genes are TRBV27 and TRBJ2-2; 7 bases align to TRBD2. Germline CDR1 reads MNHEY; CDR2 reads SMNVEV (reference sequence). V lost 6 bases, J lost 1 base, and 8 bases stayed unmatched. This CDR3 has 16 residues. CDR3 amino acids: CASSKASGMNTGELFF. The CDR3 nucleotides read TGTGCCAGCAGCAAAGCGAGCGGGATGAACACCGGGGAGCTGTTTTTT.

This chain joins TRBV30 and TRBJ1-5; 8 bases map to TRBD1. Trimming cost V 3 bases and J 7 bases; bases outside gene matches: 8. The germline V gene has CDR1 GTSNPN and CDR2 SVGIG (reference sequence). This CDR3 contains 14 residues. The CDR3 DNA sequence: TGTGCCTGGAGGGGCCAGGGGGCTCGCCAGCCCCAGCATTTT. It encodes CAWRGQGARQPQHF.

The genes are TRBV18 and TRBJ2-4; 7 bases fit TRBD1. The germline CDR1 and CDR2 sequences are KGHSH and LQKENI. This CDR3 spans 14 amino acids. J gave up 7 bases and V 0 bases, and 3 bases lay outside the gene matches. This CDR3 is CASSPPGTANIQYF. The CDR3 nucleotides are TGTGCCAGCTCACCACCGGGGACAGCTAACATTCAGTACTTC.

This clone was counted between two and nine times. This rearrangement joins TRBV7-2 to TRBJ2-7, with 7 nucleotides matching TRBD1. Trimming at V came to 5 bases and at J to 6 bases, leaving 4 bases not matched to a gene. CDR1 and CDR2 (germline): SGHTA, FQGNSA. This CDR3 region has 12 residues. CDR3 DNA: TGTGCCAGCAGCCCCGGGACAGCCGAGCAGTACTTC. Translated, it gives CASSPGTAEQYF. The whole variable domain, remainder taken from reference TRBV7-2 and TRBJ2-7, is GAGVSQSPSNKVTEKGKDVELRCDPISGHTALYWYRQSLGQGLEFLIYFQGNSAPDKSGLPSDRFSAERTGGSVSTLTIQRTQQEDSAVYLCASSPGTAEQYFGPGTRLTVT.

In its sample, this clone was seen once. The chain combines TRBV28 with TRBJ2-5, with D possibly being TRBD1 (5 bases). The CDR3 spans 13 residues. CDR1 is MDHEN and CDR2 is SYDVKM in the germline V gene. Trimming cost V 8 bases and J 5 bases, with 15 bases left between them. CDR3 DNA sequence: TGTGCCAGCGGGGCAGGTCATGGGGAGACCCAGTACTTC. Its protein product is CASGAGHGETQYF.

The CDR3 here is CAIRSTAVSNYGYTF. DNA of the CDR3: TGTGCCATCAGGTCGACAGCTGTTTCTAACTATGGCTACACCTTC. The chain employs TRBV10-3 and TRBJ1-2; TRBD1 is a possible D gene (5 bases). Per germline, CDR1 ENHRY and CDR2 SYGVKD. Trimming pared 6 bases from V and 0 bases from J, leaving 14 bases between. The CDR3 has 15 amino acids.

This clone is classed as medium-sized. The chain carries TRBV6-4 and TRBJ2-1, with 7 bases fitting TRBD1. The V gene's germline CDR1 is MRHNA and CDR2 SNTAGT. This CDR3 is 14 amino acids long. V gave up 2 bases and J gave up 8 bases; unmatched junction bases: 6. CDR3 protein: CASSDETGADEQFF. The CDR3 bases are TGTGCCAGCAGTGACGAAACAGGGGCGGATGAGCAGTTCTTC.

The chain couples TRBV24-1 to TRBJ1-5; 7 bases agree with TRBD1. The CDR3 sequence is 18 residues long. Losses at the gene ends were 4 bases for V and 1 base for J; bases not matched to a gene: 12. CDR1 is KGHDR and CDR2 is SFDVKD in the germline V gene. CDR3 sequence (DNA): TGTGCCACCAGTGACTCAAGCTTCACAGGGGCCAGCAATCAGCCCCAGCATTTT. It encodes CATSDSSFTGASNQPQHF.

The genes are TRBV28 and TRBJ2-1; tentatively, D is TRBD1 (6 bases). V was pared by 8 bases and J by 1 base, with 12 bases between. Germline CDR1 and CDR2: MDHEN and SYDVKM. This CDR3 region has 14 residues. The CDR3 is CASWGRASYNEQFF. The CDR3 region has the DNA TGTGCCAGCTGGGGGCGGGCGTCCTACAATGAGCAGTTCTTC.

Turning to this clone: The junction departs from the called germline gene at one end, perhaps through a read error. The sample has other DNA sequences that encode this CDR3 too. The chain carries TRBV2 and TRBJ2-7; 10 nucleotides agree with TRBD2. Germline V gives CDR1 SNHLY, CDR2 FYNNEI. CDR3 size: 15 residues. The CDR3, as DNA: TGTGCCAGCAGCGAAGCGGCTAGCGGGGGCATGGAGCAGTACTTC. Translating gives CASSEAASGGMEQYF.

The CDR3 loop is CASSFRVGGYTF. CDR3 coding DNA: TGTGCCAGCAGTTTCAGGGTCGGTGGCTACACCTTC. The chain couples TRBV28 to TRBJ1-2; tentatively, D is TRBD1 (5 bases). The germline gives CDR1 MDHEN, CDR2 SYDVKM. The CDR3 runs 12 residues. Trimming shortened V by 3 bases and J by 7 bases, and 9 bases separated the two germline ends.

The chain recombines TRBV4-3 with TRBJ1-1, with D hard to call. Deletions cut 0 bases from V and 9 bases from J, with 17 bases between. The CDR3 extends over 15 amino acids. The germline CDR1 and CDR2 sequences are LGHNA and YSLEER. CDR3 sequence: CASSQDGAGQIKAFF. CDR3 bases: TGCGCCAGCAGCCAAGATGGCGCAGGTCAAATCAAAGCTTTCTTT.

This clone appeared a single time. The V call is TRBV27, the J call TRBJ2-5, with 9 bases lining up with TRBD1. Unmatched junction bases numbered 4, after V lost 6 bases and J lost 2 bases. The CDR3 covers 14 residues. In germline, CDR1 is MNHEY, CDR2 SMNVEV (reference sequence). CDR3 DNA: TGTGCCAGCAGCCAAGACAGGGGGCAAGAGACCCAGTACTTC. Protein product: CASSQDRGQETQYF.

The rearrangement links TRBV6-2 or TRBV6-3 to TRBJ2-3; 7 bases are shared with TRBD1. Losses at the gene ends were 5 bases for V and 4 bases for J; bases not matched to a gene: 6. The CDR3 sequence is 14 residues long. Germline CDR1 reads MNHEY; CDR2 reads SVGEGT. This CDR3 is CASSPGQHSDTQYF. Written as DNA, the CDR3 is TGTGCCAGCAGTCCGGGACAGCACTCAGATACGCAGTATTTT.

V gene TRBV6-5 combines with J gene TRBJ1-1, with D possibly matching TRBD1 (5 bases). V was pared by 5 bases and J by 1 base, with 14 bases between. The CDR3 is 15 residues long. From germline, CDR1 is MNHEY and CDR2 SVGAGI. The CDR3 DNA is TGTGCCAGCAGTATCGGGGGAGGCTCGAACACTGAAGCTTTCTTT. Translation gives CASSIGGGSNTEAFF.

The CDR3: CASSLDRGAAKTQYF. Written as DNA, the CDR3 is TGTGCCAGCAGCTTAGATCGCGGGGCCGCTAAGACCCAGTACTTC. The chain combines TRBV7-2 with TRBJ2-5, with a possible D match to TRBD2 (6 bases). V was trimmed by 1 base and J by 6 bases, leaving 15 bases between them. This CDR3 is built from 15 residues. CDR1 SGHTA and CDR2 FQGNSA come from the germline V gene.

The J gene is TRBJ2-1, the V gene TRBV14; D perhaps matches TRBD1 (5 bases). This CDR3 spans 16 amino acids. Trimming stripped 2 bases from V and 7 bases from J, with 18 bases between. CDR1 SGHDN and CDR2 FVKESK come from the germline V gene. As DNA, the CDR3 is TGTGCCAGCAGCCAAAACCAAGGGGTACGTCGGAATGAGCAGTTCTTC. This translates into CASSQNQGVRRNEQFF. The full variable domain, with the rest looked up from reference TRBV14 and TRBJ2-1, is EAGVTQFPSHSVIEKGQTVTLRCDPISGHDNLYWYRRVMGKEIKFLLHFVKESKQDESGMPNNRFLAERTGGTYSTLKVQPAELEDSGVYFCASSQNQGVRRNEQFFGPGTRLTVL.

Written as DNA, the CDR3 is TGTGCCAGCAGGCGACCGGGACAGGGTAGGGCTGACACTGAAGCTTTCTTT. As protein: CASRRPGQGRADTEAFF. The chain couples TRBV6-6 to TRBJ1-1; the match to TRBD1 covers 9 bases. From germline, CDR1 is MNHNY and CDR2 SVGAGI (reference sequence). The V gene end was trimmed by 6 bases and the J gene end by 3 bases; junction bases not matched to a gene: 14. This CDR3 region has 17 residues.

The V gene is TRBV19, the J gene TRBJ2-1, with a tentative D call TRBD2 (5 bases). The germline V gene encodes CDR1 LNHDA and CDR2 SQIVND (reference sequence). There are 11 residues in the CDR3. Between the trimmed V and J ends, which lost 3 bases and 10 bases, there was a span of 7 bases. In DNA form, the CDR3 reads TGTGCCAGTAGTATCGCGGGCGAGCAGTTCTTC. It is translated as CASSIAGEQFF.

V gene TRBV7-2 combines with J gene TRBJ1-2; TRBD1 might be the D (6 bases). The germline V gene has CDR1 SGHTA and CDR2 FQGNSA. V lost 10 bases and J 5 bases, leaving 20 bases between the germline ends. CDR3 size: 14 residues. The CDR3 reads CATTRGARGYGYTF. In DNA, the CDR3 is TGTGCCACGACTCGGGGGGCGCGCGGGTATGGCTACACCTTC.

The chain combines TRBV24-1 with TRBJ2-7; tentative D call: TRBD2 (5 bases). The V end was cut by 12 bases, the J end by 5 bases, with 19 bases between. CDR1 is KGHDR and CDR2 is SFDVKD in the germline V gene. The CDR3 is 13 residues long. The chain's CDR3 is CASRSSGSNEQYF. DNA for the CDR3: TGTGCCTCACGTAGTTCGGGGTCCAACGAGCAGTACTTC.

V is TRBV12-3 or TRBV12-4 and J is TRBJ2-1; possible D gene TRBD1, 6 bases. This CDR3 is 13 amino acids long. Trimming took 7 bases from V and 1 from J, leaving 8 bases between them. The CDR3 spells CASNGQSYNEQFF. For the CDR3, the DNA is TGTGCCAGCAACGGACAGTCCTACAATGAGCAGTTCTTC.

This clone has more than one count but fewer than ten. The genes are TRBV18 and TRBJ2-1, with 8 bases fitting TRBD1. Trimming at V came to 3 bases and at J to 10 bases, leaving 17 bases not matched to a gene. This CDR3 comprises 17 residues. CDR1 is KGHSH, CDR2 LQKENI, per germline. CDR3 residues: CASSPRTTSGTGREQFF. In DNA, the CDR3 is TGTGCCAGCTCACCCCGAACGACCTCCGGGACAGGTAGAGAGCAGTTCTTC.

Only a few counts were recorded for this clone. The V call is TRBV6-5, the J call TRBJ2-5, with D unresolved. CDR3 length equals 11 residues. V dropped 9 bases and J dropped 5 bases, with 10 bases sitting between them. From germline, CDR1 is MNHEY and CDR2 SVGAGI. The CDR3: CASQVLETQYF. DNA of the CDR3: TGTGCCAGTCAGGTTTTGGAGACCCAGTACTTC.